What follows describes a single T cell receptor beta chain. Its antigen remains unknown. The CDR3 has 12 amino acids. Deletions cut 5 bases from V and 6 bases from J, with 8 bases between. Germline V lookup: CDR1 GTSNPN, CDR2 SVGIG (reference sequence). Patients who had autoimmune disease history or got systemic immunosuppression were left out. Method: immunoSEQ multiplex PCR; TCRdb's copy keeps in-frame clones and lacks some. Of approximately 84,000 clones listed, around 85% are singletons. This record belongs to a study of OX40 agonist ivuxolimab in advanced cancers. Study conclusions and caveats: Partial responders at 0.1-3.0 mg/kg had among the lowest clonal expansion.

This clonotype was obtained from an adult with an advanced solid tumor such as melanoma, head and neck, liver or kidney cancer. The starting material was CD4+ or CD8+ T cells sorted from blood, obtained in a trial of the OX40 agonist ivuxolimab. The chain links TRBV30 to TRBJ1-6; D is undetermined. The CDR3 protein is CAWVRGNSPLHF. CDR3 sequence (DNA): TGTGCCTGGGTCAGAGGTAATTCACCCCTCCACTTT.